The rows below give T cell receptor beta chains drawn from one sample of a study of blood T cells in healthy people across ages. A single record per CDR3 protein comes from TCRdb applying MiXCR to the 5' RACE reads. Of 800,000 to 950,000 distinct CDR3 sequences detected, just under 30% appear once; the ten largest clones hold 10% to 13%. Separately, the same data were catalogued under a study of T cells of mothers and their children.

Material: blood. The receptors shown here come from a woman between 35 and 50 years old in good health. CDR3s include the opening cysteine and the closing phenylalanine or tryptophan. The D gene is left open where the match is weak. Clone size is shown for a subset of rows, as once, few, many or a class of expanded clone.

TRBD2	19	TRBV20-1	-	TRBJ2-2	TGCAGTGTTAGAGATTCCGCTAGCGGGGTCGTCGCGAACACCGGGGAGCTGTTTTTT	CSVRDSASGVVANTGELFF
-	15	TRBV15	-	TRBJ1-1	TGTGCCACCAGCAGAGTCTTGGAGCTTAACACTGAAGCTTTCTTT	CATSRVLELNTEAFF
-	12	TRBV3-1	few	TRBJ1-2	TGTGCCAGCAGCCAACTGGGCGGTGGCTACACCTTC	CASSQLGGGYTF
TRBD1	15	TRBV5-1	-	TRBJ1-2	TGCGCCAGCAGCTTGGTCTCCGGGACAGGGAGTGGCTACACCTTC	CASSLVSGTGSGYTF
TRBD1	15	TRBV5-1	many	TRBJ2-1	TGCGCCAGCAGCTGGACAGGGGGCAATTACAATGAGCAGTTCTTC	CASSWTGGNYNEQFF
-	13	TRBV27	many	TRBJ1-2	TGTGCCAGCAGCTTGACAAGGTTCTATGGCTACACCTTC	CASSLTRFYGYTF
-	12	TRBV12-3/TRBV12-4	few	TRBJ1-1	TGTGCCAGCAGTCTTCCTTACACTGAAGCTTTCTTT	CASSLPYTEAFF
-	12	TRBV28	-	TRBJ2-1	TGTGCCAGCAGTTTAAAGGCCAATGAGCAGTTCTTC	CASSLKANEQFF
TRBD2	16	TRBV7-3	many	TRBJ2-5	TGTGCCAGCAGCTTAAACCCGACTAGCTCGGGGGAGACCCAGTACTTC	CASSLNPTSSGETQYF
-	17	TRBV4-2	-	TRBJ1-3	TGTGCCAGCAGCCAAGTGGCAGTATTGGCAGGGGGAAACACCATATATTTT	CASSQVAVLAGGNTIYF
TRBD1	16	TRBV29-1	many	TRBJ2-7	TGCAGCGTTGAAGACCTACAAACAGGGGACCTTCGCGAGCAGTACTTC	CSVEDLQTGDLREQYF
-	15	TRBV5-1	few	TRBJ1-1	TGCGCCAGCAGCCCCTACACCGATATGAACACTGAAGCTTTCTTT	CASSPYTDMNTEAFF
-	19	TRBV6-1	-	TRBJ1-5	TGTGCCAGCAGTGAAGCGTCGGGCAGGGCGGGTTCTTCCAATCAGCCCCAGCATTTT	CASSEASGRAGSSNQPQHF
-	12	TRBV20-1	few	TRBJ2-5	TGCAGTGGAGGGGCAGCACAAGAGACCCAGTACTTC	CSGGAAQETQYF
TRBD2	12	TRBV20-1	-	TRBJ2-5	TGCAGTGCTAGACTGACTAGCGGGGGATCGTACTTC	CSARLTSGGSYF
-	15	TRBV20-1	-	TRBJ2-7	TGCAGTGCCCGATTTCTCGAGACAGTTTACTACGAGCAGTACTTC	CSARFLETVYYEQYF
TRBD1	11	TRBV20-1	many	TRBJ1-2	TGCAGTGCTTTGACAGGGGCGGGCTACACCTTC	CSALTGAGYTF
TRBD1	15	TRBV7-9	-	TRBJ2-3	TGTGCCAGCAGCTTCGTGGGACAGGGCCCCAATACGCAGTATTTT	CASSFVGQGPNTQYF
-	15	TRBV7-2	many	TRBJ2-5	TGTGCCAGCAGCCGCCAAACAGGGACACAAGAGACCCAGTACTTC	CASSRQTGTQETQYF
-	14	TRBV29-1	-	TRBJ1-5	TGCAGCGTAAAGGGTACGAATAGCAATCAGCCCCAGCATTTT	CSVKGTNSNQPQHF
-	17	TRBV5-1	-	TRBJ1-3	TGCGCCAGCAGCTTAGGGGGGGTTGGATACTCTGGAAACACCATATATTTT	CASSLGGVGYSGNTIYF
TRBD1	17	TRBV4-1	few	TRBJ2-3	TGCGCCAGCAGCCAAGACTGGCGCAGGGGGCGAAGAGATACGCAGTATTTT	CASSQDWRRGRRDTQYF
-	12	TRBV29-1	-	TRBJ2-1	TGCAGCGTTGAAGGGGTGGCGAATGAGCAGTTCTTC	CSVEGVANEQFF
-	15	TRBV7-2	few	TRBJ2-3	TGTGCCAGCAGCTTAGACAGGTGGGGCACAGATACGCAGTATTTT	CASSLDRWGTDTQYF
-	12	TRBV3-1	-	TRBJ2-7	TGTGCCAGCAGCTACCTCTACAATGAGCAGTACTTC	CASSYLYNEQYF
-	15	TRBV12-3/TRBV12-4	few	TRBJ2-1	TGTGCCGGCAGTTCTGCAGCTGGTTCCTACAATGAGCAGTTCTTC	CAGSSAAGSYNEQFF
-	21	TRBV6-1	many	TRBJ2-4	TGTGCCAGCAGTCCCCTGCCCGGGGAACGACAGACTACTCGGTTTTGGGACATTCAGTACTTC	CASSPLPGERQTTRFWDIQYF
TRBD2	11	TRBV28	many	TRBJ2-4	TGTGCCAGCAGTCGGACTAGCCGGCAGTACTTC	CASSRTSRQYF
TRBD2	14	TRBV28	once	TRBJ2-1	TGTGCCAGCAGTCCTGTAACTAGCGTTCGTGAGCAGTTCTTC	CASSPVTSVREQFF
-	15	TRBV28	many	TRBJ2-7	TGTGCCAGCCCTCCCTCAGGGACCGCAGCCTACGAGCAGTACTTC	CASPPSGTAAYEQYF
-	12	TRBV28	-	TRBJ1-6	TGTGCCAGCAGGAGGGGAGGTTCACCCCTCCACTTT	CASRRGGSPLHF
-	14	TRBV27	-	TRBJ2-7	TGTGCCAGCAGTTTAAACAGAGTTTCGGGCGAGCAGTACTTC	CASSLNRVSGEQYF
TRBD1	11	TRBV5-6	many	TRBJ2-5	TGTGCCAGCAGTCTAGGGGGCACCCAGTACTTC	CASSLGGTQYF
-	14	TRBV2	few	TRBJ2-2	TGTGCCAGCAATAGCGGACCGAACACCGGGGAGCTGTTTTTT	CASNSGPNTGELFF
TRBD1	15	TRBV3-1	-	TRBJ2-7	TGTGCCAGCAGCCAAGAGGGACAGGGGAATGACGAGCAGTACTTC	CASSQEGQGNDEQYF
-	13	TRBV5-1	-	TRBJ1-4	TGCGCCAGCAGCTTACAGGACGGGACCAAACTGTTTTTT	CASSLQDGTKLFF
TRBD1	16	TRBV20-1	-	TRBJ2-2	TGCAGTGCTAGTTTTGCGGGACAGGGACGTGCCGGGGAGCGGTTTTTT	CSASFAGQGRAGERFF
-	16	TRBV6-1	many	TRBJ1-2	TGTGCCAGCAGTGAATTTCGGCCAGGAAGCAAGTATGGCTACACCTTC	CASSEFRPGSKYGYTF
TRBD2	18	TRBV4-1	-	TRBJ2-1	TGCGCCAGCAGCCATGGAAGGATGGCGGGGGGGCCCGAAAATGAGCAGTTCTTC	CASSHGRMAGGPENEQFF
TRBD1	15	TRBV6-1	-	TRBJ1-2	TGTGCCAGCAGTGATAGGCAGGGGGCGAACTATGGCTACACCTTC	CASSDRQGANYGYTF
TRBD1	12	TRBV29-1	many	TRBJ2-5	TGCAGCGTCGGACAGGGCCAAGAGACCCAGTACTTC	CSVGQGQETQYF
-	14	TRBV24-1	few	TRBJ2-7	TGTGCCACCAGTGACGGGCTGAGCTCCTACGAGCAGTACTTC	CATSDGLSSYEQYF
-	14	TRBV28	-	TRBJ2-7	TGTGCCAGCAGTTTAGCAAGAAACACCTACGAGCAGTACTTC	CASSLARNTYEQYF
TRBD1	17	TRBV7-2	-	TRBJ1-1	TGTGCCAGCAGCTTAGGGGGGACAGGGGCAGCCAGAACTGAAGCTTTCTTT	CASSLGGTGAARTEAFF
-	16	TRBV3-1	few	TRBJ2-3	TGTGCCAGCAGCCAAGGAGAAGCGGTGCGCACAGATACGCAGTATTTT	CASSQGEAVRTDTQYF
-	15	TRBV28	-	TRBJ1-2	TGTGCCAGCAGTTTATTCTCAATGATTCCGCGTGGCTACACCTTC	CASSLFSMIPRGYTF
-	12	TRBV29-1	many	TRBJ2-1	TGCAGCGTTGGGACAGTTCACAATGAGCAGTTCTTC	CSVGTVHNEQFF
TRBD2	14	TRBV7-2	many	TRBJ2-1	TGTGCCAGCAGCCCGGGACTAGCGCTCAATGAGCAGTTCTTC	CASSPGLALNEQFF
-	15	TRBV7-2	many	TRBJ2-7	TGTGCCAGCAGCTTAGGGGGGGCGCAGTCTAACGAGCAGTACTTC	CASSLGGAQSNEQYF
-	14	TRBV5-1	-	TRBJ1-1	TGCGCCAGCAGCTTGGGGGGGGGACCAGGAGAAGCTTTCTTT	CASSLGGGPGEAFF
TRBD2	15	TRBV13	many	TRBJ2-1	TGTGCCAGCAGTTTAGCGGGGGCGTCGCGGAATGAGCAGTTCTTC	CASSLAGASRNEQFF
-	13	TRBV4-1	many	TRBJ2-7	TGTGCCAGCAGCCAAGACTACTCCTACGAGCAGTACTTC	CASSQDYSYEQYF
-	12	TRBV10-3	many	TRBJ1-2	TGTGCCATCAGTGTAACAGCTTATGGCTACACCTTC	CAISVTAYGYTF
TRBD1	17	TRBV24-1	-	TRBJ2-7	TGTGCCACAAGTGACCCACTCGACAGGGTTGGGCGTGATGAGCAGTACTTC	CATSDPLDRVGRDEQYF
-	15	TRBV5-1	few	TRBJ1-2	TGCGCCAGCAGCTTGGAGCCCGCCCCTATCTATGGCTACACCTTC	CASSLEPAPIYGYTF
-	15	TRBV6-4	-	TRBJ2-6	TGTGCCAGCAGTGACTCTGAGGGGGGGGCCAACGTCCTGACTTTC	CASSDSEGGANVLTF
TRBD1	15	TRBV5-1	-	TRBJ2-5	TGCGCCAGCGGGGACGGGACAGGGCAGTTAGGGACCCAGTACTTC	CASGDGTGQLGTQYF